These T cell receptor beta chains were read from a single sample in a study of blood T cell repertoires in COVID-19. Profiling relied on immunoSEQ multiplex PCR, and the TCRdb table lists in-frame clones only, not all of them. The sample has tens of thousands of clones; about 80% are singletons. Sequencing was performed on peripheral blood. The receptors were gathered from a man aged 55 to 70 with acute or convalescent COVID-19. Each CDR3 is given with its conserved first and last residue. The order of the fields is J gene, clone size, V gene, D gene, CDR3 length, CDR3 protein, CDR3 DNA. D genes are given only for firm matches. A clone size is listed for some rows: how often the clone was seen (once, few, many), or a class if it is expanded.

J: TRBJ1-2
size: -
V: TRBV29-1
D: TRBD1
length: 13
CDR3: CSAAGQVENGYTF
DNA: TGCAGCGCTGCCGGACAGGTGGAGAATGGCTACACCTTC

J: TRBJ2-2
size: -
V: TRBV7-8
D: TRBD2
length: 17
CDR3: CASSLRSGLAVTGELFF
DNA: TGTGCCAGCAGCTTACGGTCCGGACTAGCGGTCACCGGGGAGCTGTTTTTT

J: TRBJ2-5
size: few
V: TRBV9
D: TRBD1
length: 14
CDR3: CASSKDRGQETQYF
DNA: TGTGCCAGCAGCAAAGACAGGGGGCAAGAGACCCAGTACTTC

J: TRBJ2-1
size: -
V: TRBV28
D: -
length: 15
CDR3: CASHPPGGSYNEQFF
DNA: TGTGCCAGCCACCCCCCGGGCGGGTCCTACAATGAGCAGTTCTTC

J: TRBJ2-7
size: -
V: TRBV2
D: TRBD1
length: 14
CDR3: CASSKTGLSYEQYF
DNA: TGTGCCAGCAGTAAGACAGGGCTCTCCTACGAGCAGTACTTC

J: TRBJ2-2
size: -
V: TRBV28
D: -
length: 12
CDR3: CASIPQTGELFF
DNA: TGTGCCAGCATCCCCCAGACCGGGGAGCTGTTTTTT

J: TRBJ2-7
size: -
V: TRBV18
D: TRBD2
length: 15
CDR3: CASSPGLADSDEQYF
DNA: TGTGCCAGCTCACCCGGACTAGCGGACTCTGACGAGCAGTACTTC

J: TRBJ1-2
size: -
V: TRBV5-1
D: TRBD1
length: 15
CDR3: CASSLWTGFSYGYTF
DNA: TGCGCCAGCAGCCTCTGGACAGGGTTTTCCTATGGCTACACCTTC

J: TRBJ1-5
size: -
V: TRBV11-3
D: -
length: 15
CDR3: CASSSRFNSNQPQHF
DNA: TGTGCCAGCAGCTCCAGATTTAATAGCAATCAGCCCCAGCATTTT

J: TRBJ2-5
size: once
V: TRBV14
D: TRBD1
length: 16
CDR3: CASSLRDRGLRETQYF
DNA: TGTGCCAGCAGCCTCCGGGACAGGGGCCTCCGAGAGACCCAGTACTTC

J: TRBJ2-2
size: once
V: TRBV29-1
D: TRBD1
length: 14
CDR3: CSANRDRNTGELFF
DNA: TGCAGCGCGAACCGGGACAGAAACACCGGGGAGCTGTTTTTT

J: TRBJ2-7
size: -
V: TRBV12-3/TRBV12-4
D: -
length: 13
CDR3: CASSLLEEGEQYF
DNA: TGTGCCAGCAGCCTTTTAGAGGAAGGCGAGCAGTACTTC

J: TRBJ1-2
size: -
V: TRBV3-1/TRBV3-2
D: TRBD1
length: 14
CDR3: CASTPTPGGGGYTF
DNA: TGTGCCAGCACCCCTACCCCAGGGGGTGGTGGCTACACCTTC

J: TRBJ2-1
size: -
V: TRBV5-1
D: TRBD2
length: 17
CDR3: CASSPWGLAGVNNEQFF
DNA: TGCGCCAGCAGCCCCTGGGGACTAGCGGGAGTTAACAATGAGCAGTTCTTC

J: TRBJ2-7
size: -
V: TRBV13
D: -
length: 16
CDR3: CASSLGGGTGLYEQYF
DNA: TGTGCCAGCAGCTTAGGTGGCGGCACAGGTCTTTACGAGCAGTACTTC

J: TRBJ1-5
size: -
V: TRBV11-2
D: -
length: 14
CDR3: CASSLLRGNQPQHF
DNA: TGTGCCAGCAGCTTACTCAGGGGTAATCAGCCCCAGCATTTT

J: TRBJ1-1
size: -
V: TRBV27
D: TRBD1
length: 13
CDR3: CASRTDRGTEAFF
DNA: TGTGCCAGCAGGACCGACAGGGGCACTGAAGCTTTCTTT

J: TRBJ2-2
size: -
V: TRBV27
D: TRBD2
length: 15
CDR3: CASSLRLAGTGELFF
DNA: TGTGCCAGCAGTTTACGGCTAGCGGGCACCGGGGAGCTGTTTTTT

J: TRBJ2-1
size: once
V: TRBV4-2
D: TRBD2
length: 15
CDR3: CASSQGTSGVPEQFF
DNA: TGTGCCAGCAGCCAAGGGACTAGCGGAGTCCCCGAGCAGTTCTTC

J: TRBJ2-5
size: once
V: TRBV29-1
D: TRBD1
length: 12
CDR3: CSATGAQETQYF
DNA: TGCAGCGCTACAGGGGCCCAAGAGACCCAGTACTTC

J: TRBJ2-2
size: few
V: TRBV27
D: TRBD2
length: 14
CDR3: CAAARAGGTGELFF
DNA: TGTGCCGCCGCCCGGGCGGGAGGGACCGGGGAGCTGTTTTTT

J: TRBJ2-1
size: -
V: TRBV7-9
D: TRBD2
length: 15
CDR3: CASSLLLAGGDEQFF
DNA: TGTGCCAGCAGCTTACTACTAGCGGGAGGCGATGAGCAGTTCTTC

J: TRBJ1-5
size: few
V: TRBV18
D: -
length: 15
CDR3: CASSEFRGGGQPQHF
DNA: TGTGCCAGCTCAGAGTTCAGGGGCGGTGGTCAGCCCCAGCATTTT

J: TRBJ2-2
size: -
V: TRBV5-1
D: TRBD2
length: 16
CDR3: CASSHFLAGGAGELFF
DNA: TGCGCCAGCAGCCACTTCCTAGCGGGAGGGGCCGGGGAGCTGTTTTTT

J: TRBJ2-7
size: -
V: TRBV25-1
D: -
length: 11
CDR3: CASSQGYEQYF
DNA: TGTGCCAGCAGCCAGGGCTACGAGCAGTACTTC

J: TRBJ1-6
size: -
V: TRBV12-3/TRBV12-4
D: -
length: 12
CDR3: CASSRDISPLHF
DNA: TGTGCCAGCAGTCGGGACATTTCACCCCTCCACTTT

J: TRBJ1-3
size: once
V: TRBV7-2
D: -
length: 13
CDR3: CASSSLSGNTIYF
DNA: TGTGCCAGCAGCTCCCTCTCTGGAAACACCATATATTTT

J: TRBJ2-1
size: -
V: TRBV30
D: TRBD2
length: 15
CDR3: CAWNPGLAGYNEQFF
DNA: TGTGCCTGGAATCCAGGACTAGCGGGCTACAATGAGCAGTTCTTC

J: TRBJ1-4
size: -
V: TRBV27
D: TRBD1
length: 18
CDR3: CASSIYSGTGLTNEKLFF
DNA: TGTGCCAGCAGTATTTACTCCGGGACAGGGTTAACTAATGAAAAACTGTTTTTT

J: TRBJ2-7
size: -
V: TRBV19
D: TRBD2
length: 15
CDR3: CASSNRRTSGYEQYF
DNA: TGTGCCAGTAGTAACAGAAGGACTAGCGGGTACGAGCAGTACTTC